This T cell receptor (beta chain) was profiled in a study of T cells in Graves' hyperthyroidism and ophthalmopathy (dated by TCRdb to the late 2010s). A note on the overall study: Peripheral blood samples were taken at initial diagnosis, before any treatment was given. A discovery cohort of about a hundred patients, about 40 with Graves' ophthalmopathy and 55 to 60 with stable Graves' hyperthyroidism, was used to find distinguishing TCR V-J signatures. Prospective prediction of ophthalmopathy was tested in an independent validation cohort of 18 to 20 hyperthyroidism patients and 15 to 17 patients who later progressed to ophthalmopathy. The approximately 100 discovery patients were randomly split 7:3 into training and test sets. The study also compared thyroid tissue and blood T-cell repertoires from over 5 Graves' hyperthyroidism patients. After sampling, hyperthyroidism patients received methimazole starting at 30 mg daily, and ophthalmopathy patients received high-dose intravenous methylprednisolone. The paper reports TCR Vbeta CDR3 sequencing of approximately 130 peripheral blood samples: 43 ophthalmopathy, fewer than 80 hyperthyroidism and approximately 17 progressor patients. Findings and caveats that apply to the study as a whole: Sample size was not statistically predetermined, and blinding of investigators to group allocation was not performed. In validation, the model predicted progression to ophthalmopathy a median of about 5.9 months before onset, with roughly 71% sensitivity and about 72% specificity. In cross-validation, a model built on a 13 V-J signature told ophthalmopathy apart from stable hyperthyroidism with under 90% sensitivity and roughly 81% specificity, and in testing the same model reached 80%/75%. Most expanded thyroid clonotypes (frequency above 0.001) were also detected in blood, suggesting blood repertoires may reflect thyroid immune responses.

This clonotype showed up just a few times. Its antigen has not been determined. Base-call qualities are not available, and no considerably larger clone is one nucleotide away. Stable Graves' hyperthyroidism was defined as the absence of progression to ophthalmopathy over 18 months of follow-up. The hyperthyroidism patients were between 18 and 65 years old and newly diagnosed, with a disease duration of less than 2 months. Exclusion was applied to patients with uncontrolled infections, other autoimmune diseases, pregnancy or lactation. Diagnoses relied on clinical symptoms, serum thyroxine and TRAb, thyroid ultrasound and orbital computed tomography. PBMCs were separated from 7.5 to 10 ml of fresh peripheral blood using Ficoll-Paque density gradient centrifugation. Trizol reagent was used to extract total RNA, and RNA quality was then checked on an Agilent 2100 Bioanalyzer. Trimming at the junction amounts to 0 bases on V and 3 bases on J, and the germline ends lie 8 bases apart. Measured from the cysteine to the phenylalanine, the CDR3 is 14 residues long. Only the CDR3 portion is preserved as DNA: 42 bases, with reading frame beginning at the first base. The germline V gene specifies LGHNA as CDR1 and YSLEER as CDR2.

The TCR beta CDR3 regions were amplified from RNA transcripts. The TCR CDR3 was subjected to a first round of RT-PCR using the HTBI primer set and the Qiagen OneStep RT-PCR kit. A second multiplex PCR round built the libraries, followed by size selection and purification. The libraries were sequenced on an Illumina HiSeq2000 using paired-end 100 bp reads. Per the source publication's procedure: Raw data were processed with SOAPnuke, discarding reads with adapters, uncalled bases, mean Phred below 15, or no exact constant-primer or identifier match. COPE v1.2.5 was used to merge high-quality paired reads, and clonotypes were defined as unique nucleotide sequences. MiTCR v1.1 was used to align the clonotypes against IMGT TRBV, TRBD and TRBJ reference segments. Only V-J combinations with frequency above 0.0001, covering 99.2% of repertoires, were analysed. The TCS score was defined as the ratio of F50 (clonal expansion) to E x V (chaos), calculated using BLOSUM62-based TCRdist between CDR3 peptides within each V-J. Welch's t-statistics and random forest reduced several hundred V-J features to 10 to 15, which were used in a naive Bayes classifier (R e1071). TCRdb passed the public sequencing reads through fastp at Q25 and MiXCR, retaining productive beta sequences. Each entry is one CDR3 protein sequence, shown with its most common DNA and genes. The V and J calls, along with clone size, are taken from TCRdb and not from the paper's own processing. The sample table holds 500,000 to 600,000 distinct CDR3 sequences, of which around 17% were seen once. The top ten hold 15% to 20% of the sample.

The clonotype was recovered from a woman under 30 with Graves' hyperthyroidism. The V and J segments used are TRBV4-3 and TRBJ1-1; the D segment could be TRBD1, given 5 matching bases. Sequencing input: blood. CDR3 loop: CASSQDIQDTEAFF. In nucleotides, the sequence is TGCGCCAGCAGCCAAGATATACAGGACACTGAAGCTTTCTTT.